The present TCR beta chain was sequenced within a study of blood T cell repertoires in COVID-19. The germline V gene encodes CDR1 SGHTA and CDR2 FQGNSA. The ends were cut back, 6 bases at V and 2 bases at J, with 11 bases in the middle. The CDR3 is 14 residues long. The protocol was immunoSEQ multiplex PCR, while the TCRdb copy is restricted to in-frame clones and leaves out a portion. The table lists 250,000 to 300,000 clones, roughly 88% of them singletons. The specimen was PBMCs or T cells enriched from blood (not recorded which). This receptor was taken from a woman between 40 and 55 years old with acute COVID-19. The J gene is TRBJ2-1, the V gene TRBV7-2, with D possibly being TRBD2 (5 bases). The CDR3 reads CASRYEGPYNEQFF. The DNA of the CDR3 is TGTGCCAGCAGGTACGAGGGCCCCTACAATGAGCAGTTCTTC. Filled out from reference TRBV7-2 and TRBJ2-1, the complete variable domain reads GAGVSQSPSNKVTEKGKDVELRCDPISGHTALYWYRQSLGQGLEFLIYFQGNSAPDKSGLPSDRFSAERTGGSVSTLTIQRTQQEDSAVYLCASRYEGPYNEQFFGPGTRLTVL.